The rows below give T cell receptor beta chains drawn from one sample of a study of CD8+ T cells in alopecia areata. The method was immunoSEQ multiplex PCR; TCRdb's version includes in-frame clones alone and lacks a portion of them. The sample comprises approximately 180,000 clones, just under 60% of which are singletons, and roughly 14% rests with the top ten. This specimen consisted of CD4+ T cells sorted from blood, obtained at week 0. The receptors stem from a human donor with alopecia areata. The CDR3 runs from the conserved cysteine through the conserved F or W. Fields, in order: V gene, J gene, clone size, D gene, CDR3 protein, CDR3 DNA. The D gene is left open where the match is weak. For some rows the clone size is stated as once, few or many, or as a class when expanded; others skip it.

V gene: TRBV29-1; J gene: TRBJ2-7; clone size: -; D gene: TRBD2; CDR3 protein: CSVASPAGVTREQYF; CDR3 DNA: TGCAGCGTTGCGTCACCGGCGGGGGTAACTAGGGAGCAGTACTTC
V gene: TRBV6-6; J gene: TRBJ2-3; clone size: -; D gene: TRBD1; CDR3 protein: CASSGETGWPTDTQYF; CDR3 DNA: TGTGCCAGCAGTGGGGAGACAGGGTGGCCCACAGATACGCAGTATTTT
V gene: TRBV25-1; J gene: TRBJ1-5; clone size: -; D gene: TRBD1; CDR3 protein: CASAPRDRGNQPQHF; CDR3 DNA: TGTGCCAGCGCGCCCCGGGACAGGGGTAATCAGCCCCAGCATTTT
V gene: TRBV19; J gene: TRBJ1-1; clone size: -; D gene: TRBD1; CDR3 protein: CASTDRVATEAFF; CDR3 DNA: TGTGCCAGTACCGACAGGGTTGCCACTGAAGCTTTCTTT
V gene: TRBV7-9; J gene: TRBJ2-2; clone size: few; D gene: -; CDR3 protein: CASSLQGANTGELFF; CDR3 DNA: TGTGCCAGCAGCTTACAGGGCGCGAACACCGGGGAGCTGTTTTTT
V gene: TRBV29-1; J gene: TRBJ1-1; clone size: -; D gene: TRBD1; CDR3 protein: CSVVGSGGGPEAFF; CDR3 DNA: TGCAGCGTTGTTGGATCAGGGGGAGGACCTGAAGCTTTCTTT
V gene: TRBV5-1; J gene: TRBJ1-2; clone size: -; D gene: -; CDR3 protein: CASSLDRPNLTF; CDR3 DNA: TGCGCCAGCAGCTTGGACCGACCAAACCTCACCTTC
V gene: TRBV29-1; J gene: TRBJ2-7; clone size: -; D gene: TRBD2; CDR3 protein: CSVARAGGPVEQYF; CDR3 DNA: TGCAGCGTTGCCCGTGCGGGGGGGCCGGTCGAGCAGTACTTC
V gene: TRBV30; J gene: TRBJ1-1; clone size: -; D gene: -; CDR3 protein: CAWSDPFVNTEAFF; CDR3 DNA: TGTGCCTGGAGTGATCCTTTTGTTAACACTGAAGCTTTCTTT
V gene: TRBV19; J gene: TRBJ1-2; clone size: -; D gene: -; CDR3 protein: CASNGGTYGYTF; CDR3 DNA: TGTGCCAGTAACGGGGGGACCTATGGCTACACCTTC
V gene: TRBV30; J gene: TRBJ2-2; clone size: few; D gene: -; CDR3 protein: CAWSVVGARGTGELFF; CDR3 DNA: TGTGCCTGGAGTGTTGTGGGGGCGCGGGGCACCGGGGAGCTGTTTTTT
V gene: TRBV30; J gene: TRBJ1-6; clone size: once; D gene: TRBD1; CDR3 protein: CAWEGQGGSPLHF; CDR3 DNA: TGTGCCTGGGAGGGACAGGGGGGTTCACCCCTCCACTTT
V gene: TRBV5-1; J gene: TRBJ2-3; clone size: -; D gene: -; CDR3 protein: CASSSEGGDTQYF; CDR3 DNA: TGCGCCAGCAGCTCCGAGGGGGGTGATACGCAGTATTTT
V gene: TRBV7-9; J gene: TRBJ1-1; clone size: few; D gene: -; CDR3 protein: CASSSTGLTEAFF; CDR3 DNA: TGTGCCAGCAGCTCCACGGGGCTCACTGAAGCTTTCTTT
V gene: TRBV5-6; J gene: TRBJ2-4; clone size: -; D gene: TRBD1; CDR3 protein: CASSLDRGAFRF; CDR3 DNA: TGTGCCAGCAGCTTGGACAGGGGGGCTTTTCGGTTC
V gene: TRBV6-5; J gene: TRBJ2-3; clone size: few; D gene: -; CDR3 protein: CASSYSVTDTQYF; CDR3 DNA: TGTGCCAGCAGTTACTCCGTAACAGATACGCAGTATTTT
V gene: TRBV19; J gene: TRBJ2-1; clone size: -; D gene: -; CDR3 protein: CASGSGGASYNEQFF; CDR3 DNA: TGTGCCAGTGGGTCGGGCGGGGCCTCCTACAATGAGCAGTTCTTC
V gene: TRBV15; J gene: TRBJ2-7; clone size: -; D gene: -; CDR3 protein: CATSRESPPTPYEQYF; CDR3 DNA: TGTGCCACCAGCAGAGAGTCCCCGCCTACACCCTACGAGCAGTACTTC
V gene: TRBV29-1; J gene: TRBJ2-2; clone size: few; D gene: -; CDR3 protein: CSVVEGTGELFF; CDR3 DNA: TGCAGCGTTGTAGAGGGCACCGGGGAGCTGTTTTTT
V gene: TRBV15; J gene: TRBJ2-7; clone size: -; D gene: TRBD1; CDR3 protein: CATSRDMDRTYEQYF; CDR3 DNA: TGTGCCACCAGCAGAGATATGGACAGGACCTACGAGCAGTACTTC
V gene: TRBV7-9; J gene: TRBJ2-7; clone size: few; D gene: -; CDR3 protein: CASSLVGQNSYEQYF; CDR3 DNA: TGTGCCAGCAGCTTAGTGGGACAAAACTCCTACGAGCAGTACTTC
V gene: TRBV10-3; J gene: TRBJ1-2; clone size: few; D gene: -; CDR3 protein: CAISESTLVRRNYGYTF; CDR3 DNA: TGTGCCATCAGTGAGTCGACCTTAGTAAGGAGGAACTATGGCTACACCTTC
V gene: TRBV5-1; J gene: TRBJ1-2; clone size: once; D gene: -; CDR3 protein: CASSLSDSTYGYTF; CDR3 DNA: TGCGCCAGCAGCTTGTCGGACTCAACCTATGGCTACACCTTC
V gene: TRBV7-9; J gene: TRBJ2-5; clone size: -; D gene: -; CDR3 protein: CASSLGGAVETQYF; CDR3 DNA: TGTGCCAGCAGCTTAGGAGGGGCAGTCGAGACCCAGTACTTC
V gene: TRBV5-4; J gene: TRBJ2-3; clone size: few; D gene: -; CDR3 protein: CASSGLTDTQYF; CDR3 DNA: TGTGCCAGCAGCGGGCTTACAGATACGCAGTATTTT
V gene: TRBV25-1; J gene: TRBJ2-5; clone size: -; D gene: -; CDR3 protein: CASSPSLRTQYF; CDR3 DNA: TGTGCCAGCAGTCCTTCCCTAAGGACCCAGTACTTC
V gene: TRBV19; J gene: TRBJ2-7; clone size: -; D gene: -; CDR3 protein: CASSTLQGYYEQYF; CDR3 DNA: TGTGCCAGTAGTACGCTCCAAGGGTACTACGAGCAGTACTTC
V gene: TRBV5-6; J gene: TRBJ1-4; clone size: -; D gene: -; CDR3 protein: CASSLQGRREKLFF; CDR3 DNA: TGTGCCAGCAGTCTACAGGGTCGGCGTGAAAAACTGTTTTTT
V gene: TRBV27; J gene: TRBJ1-2; clone size: few; D gene: -; CDR3 protein: CASSRELGFGYTF; CDR3 DNA: TGTGCCAGCAGCCGGGAGTTAGGCTTCGGCTACACCTTC
V gene: TRBV6-6; J gene: TRBJ2-7; clone size: once; D gene: TRBD1; CDR3 protein: CASSRPRDSNSYEQYF; CDR3 DNA: TGTGCCAGCAGCAGGCCTCGGGACAGCAACTCCTACGAGCAGTACTTC
V gene: TRBV2; J gene: TRBJ1-2; clone size: -; D gene: -; CDR3 protein: CASSEDRGPNYGYTF; CDR3 DNA: TGTGCCAGCAGTGAAGATCGTGGCCCTAACTATGGCTACACCTTC
V gene: TRBV7-9; J gene: TRBJ1-5; clone size: -; D gene: -; CDR3 protein: CASSRDRFPQHF; CDR3 DNA: TGTGCCAGCAGTCGCGACAGATTCCCCCAGCATTTT
V gene: TRBV30; J gene: TRBJ1-4; clone size: -; D gene: -; CDR3 protein: CAWSGSEKLFF; CDR3 DNA: TGTGCCTGGAGTGGAAGTGAAAAACTGTTTTTT
V gene: TRBV29-1; J gene: TRBJ1-1; clone size: -; D gene: -; CDR3 protein: CSVEIRGLNTEAFF; CDR3 DNA: TGCAGCGTTGAAATTAGGGGACTGAACACTGAAGCTTTCTTT
V gene: TRBV29-1; J gene: TRBJ2-2; clone size: -; D gene: -; CDR3 protein: CSVPGGNTGELFF; CDR3 DNA: TGCAGCGTGCCGGGCGGGAACACCGGGGAGCTGTTTTTT
V gene: TRBV6-1; J gene: TRBJ2-7; clone size: few; D gene: -; CDR3 protein: CASQRAPDYQYEQYF; CDR3 DNA: TGTGCCAGCCAGCGGGCCCCAGACTATCAATACGAGCAGTACTTC
V gene: TRBV29-1; J gene: TRBJ2-1; clone size: -; D gene: -; CDR3 protein: CSVAYNEQFF; CDR3 DNA: TGCAGCGTTGCCTACAATGAGCAGTTCTTC
V gene: TRBV4-1; J gene: TRBJ1-1; clone size: -; D gene: -; CDR3 protein: CASSQGHAVNTEAFF; CDR3 DNA: TGCGCCAGCAGCCAAGGGCACGCGGTCAACACTGAAGCTTTCTTT
V gene: TRBV5-6; J gene: TRBJ1-1; clone size: few; D gene: -; CDR3 protein: CASRRRRGGGTEAFF; CDR3 DNA: TGTGCCAGCAGACGAAGACGGGGAGGGGGCACTGAAGCTTTCTTT
V gene: TRBV11-2; J gene: TRBJ2-1; clone size: -; D gene: -; CDR3 protein: CASSDDRRGEQFF; CDR3 DNA: TGTGCCAGCAGCGACGACAGGCGGGGTGAGCAGTTCTTC
V gene: TRBV20-1; J gene: TRBJ1-1; clone size: -; D gene: -; CDR3 protein: CSTSSRGGAFF; CDR3 DNA: TGCAGTACGAGCTCCCGGGGGGGAGCTTTCTTT
V gene: TRBV6-1; J gene: TRBJ1-2; clone size: -; D gene: -; CDR3 protein: CASPNKGDYGYTF; CDR3 DNA: TGTGCCAGCCCTAACAAGGGGGACTATGGCTACACCTTC
V gene: TRBV29-1; J gene: TRBJ2-5; clone size: -; D gene: TRBD1; CDR3 protein: CSARETGGGKTQYF; CDR3 DNA: TGCAGCGCTCGCGAGACAGGGGGCGGAAAGACCCAGTACTTC
V gene: TRBV7-6; J gene: TRBJ2-6; clone size: -; D gene: -; CDR3 protein: CASSLAYRSSGANVLTF; CDR3 DNA: TGTGCCAGCAGCTTAGCTTATCGGTCCTCTGGGGCCAACGTCCTGACTTTC
V gene: TRBV11-1; J gene: TRBJ2-5; clone size: once; D gene: TRBD1; CDR3 protein: CASSARQGRYQETQYF; CDR3 DNA: TGTGCCAGCAGCGCACGACAGGGGCGGTACCAAGAGACCCAGTACTTC
V gene: TRBV5-6; J gene: TRBJ2-6; clone size: -; D gene: -; CDR3 protein: CASSSRAVGANVLTF; CDR3 DNA: TGTGCCAGCAGCTCCAGAGCTGTTGGGGCCAACGTCCTGACTTTC
V gene: TRBV18; J gene: TRBJ1-1; clone size: -; D gene: -; CDR3 protein: CASSPPNSNTEAFF; CDR3 DNA: TGTGCCAGCTCACCACCAAACTCGAACACTGAAGCTTTCTTT
V gene: TRBV29-1; J gene: TRBJ1-1; clone size: -; D gene: TRBD1; CDR3 protein: CSVGPGTAVEAFF; CDR3 DNA: TGCAGCGTTGGCCCAGGGACAGCGGTCGAAGCTTTCTTT
V gene: TRBV30; J gene: TRBJ2-3; clone size: -; D gene: TRBD1; CDR3 protein: CAWRATGGSGTDTQYF; CDR3 DNA: TGTGCCTGGAGGGCGACAGGGGGCAGTGGGACAGATACGCAGTATTTT
V gene: TRBV28; J gene: TRBJ2-3; clone size: few; D gene: TRBD2; CDR3 protein: CASSLLAGGKSTDTQYF; CDR3 DNA: TGTGCCAGCAGTTTACTAGCGGGGGGCAAAAGCACAGATACGCAGTATTTT
V gene: TRBV11-2; J gene: TRBJ1-5; clone size: -; D gene: -; CDR3 protein: CASSSSDLHQPQHF; CDR3 DNA: TGTGCCAGCAGCTCCTCGGACCTCCACCAGCCCCAGCATTTT
V gene: TRBV29-1; J gene: TRBJ1-1; clone size: few; D gene: -; CDR3 protein: CSVAPRLNTEAFF; CDR3 DNA: TGCAGCGTCGCCCCCAGATTGAACACTGAAGCTTTCTTT
V gene: TRBV9; J gene: TRBJ2-2; clone size: -; D gene: -; CDR3 protein: CASSAGGRWNTGELFF; CDR3 DNA: TGTGCCAGCAGCGCCGGGGGCAGATGGAACACCGGGGAGCTGTTTTTT